The clone carrying this TCR beta chain was observed a single time. This CDR3 has 14 amino acids. Trimming removed 1 base from V and 4 bases from J, with 11 bases in between. CDR1 and CDR2 (germline): SGHAT, FQNNGV. The sample belongs to a study of CD8+ T cells in alopecia areata. RNA extraction and reverse transcription yielded cDNA as sequencing template. Clones were read by immunoSEQ multiplex PCR, and TCRdb kept only the in-frame ones, dropping some. The sample carries 130,000 to 150,000 clones, 40% to 65% recorded once. The clonotype was recovered from a human donor with alopecia areata. The chain recombines TRBV11-2 with TRBJ2-7; tentatively, D is TRBD1 or TRBD2 (5 bases each). Sequencing used CD4+ T cells sorted from blood, obtained at week 0. The DNA for the CDR3 is TGTGCCAGCAGCTTAGGCAGGGAGTCGTACGAGCAGTACTTC. Its translation is CASSLGRESYEQYF.